Included here is one T cell receptor beta chain sequence, with context. Many counts were recorded for this clonotype. It lacks a known antigen. No clone much larger than this one lies a single base away; base qualities are absent. Sequencing relied on an Illumina HiSeq 2500. TCR beta libraries were prepared by quantitative 5'-RACE with molecular barcodes. In the paper's pipeline: A new computational method based on a probabilistic model of VDJ rearrangement was used to identify disease-linked TCR variants. In TCRdb, the public reads were trimmed at Q25 with fastp and aligned with MiXCR, with productive beta chains retained. Every CDR3 protein is listed once, alongside the most common genes and DNA of its rows. None of the V and J calls come from the authors' own analysis; TCRdb made them. This sample lists fewer than 250,000 distinct CDR3 sequences; 10% were detected once. The ten largest clones take up about 3% of the sample.

The record originates from a study of CD8 T cells in ankylosing spondylitis (dated by TCRdb to the late 2010s). Concerning the study at large: T cell receptor beta repertoires were profiled in healthy donors and ankylosing spondylitis patients so that disease-linked TCR variants could be found. The full study cohort was made up of 25 to 30 ankylosing spondylitis patients and approximately 100 healthy donors. Samples of peripheral blood were taken, and for ankylosing spondylitis patients, synovial fluid was collected as well. General study outcomes and caveats: The disease-linked clones were reported to be significantly enriched in matched synovial fluid samples from ankylosing spondylitis patients. The disease-linked clones showed a CD8+ phenotype and occurred at relatively low frequencies in peripheral blood. Some motif variants were previously reported in synovial fluid and blood of reactive arthritis patients, suggesting common disease-initiation mechanisms. Blood from ankylosing spondylitis patients appeared to be characterized by a TCR beta motif composed of about eight highly homologous amino acid variants.

The sample comprised blood, either unsorted or a sorted T cell fraction (not recorded which). The TCR was taken from a male donor with ankylosing spondylitis or in good health (not recorded which).

The CDR3 is CASSLGQPNEKLFF. The sequence in DNA is TGCGCCAGCAGCTTGGGGCAGCCAAATGAAAAACTGTTTTTT. The chain is made from TRBV5-1 and TRBJ1-4; no confident D gene assignment can be made. Trimming removed 0 bases from V and 5 bases from J, leaving 8 bases between the germline ends. Inclusive of the bounding cysteine and phenylalanine, the CDR3 is 14 residues long. The only DNA kept is the CDR3, 42 bases in frame from the first base. The germline V gene provides CDR1 SGHRS and CDR2 YFSETQ.